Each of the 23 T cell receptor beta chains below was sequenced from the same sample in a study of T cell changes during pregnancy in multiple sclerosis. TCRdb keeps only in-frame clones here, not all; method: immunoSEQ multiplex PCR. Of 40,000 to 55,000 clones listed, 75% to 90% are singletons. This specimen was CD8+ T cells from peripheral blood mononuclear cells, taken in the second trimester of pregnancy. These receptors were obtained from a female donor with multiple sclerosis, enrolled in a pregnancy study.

The CDR3 here is CASSGLTSGGPLDEQYF. In nucleotides, the CDR3 is TGTGCCAGCAGCGGGCTGACTAGCGGGGGCCCCTTGGACGAGCAGTACTTC. This sequence joins TRBV13 and TRBJ2-7; 12 positions agree with TRBD2. V dropped 5 bases and J dropped 5; count of bases not matched to a gene: 13. There are 17 residues in the CDR3. The germline V gene encodes CDR1 PRHDT and CDR2 FYEKMQ (reference sequence).

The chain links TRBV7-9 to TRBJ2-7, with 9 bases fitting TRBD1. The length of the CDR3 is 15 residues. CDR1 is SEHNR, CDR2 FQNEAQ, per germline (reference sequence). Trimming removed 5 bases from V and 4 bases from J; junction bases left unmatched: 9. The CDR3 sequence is CASSPQTGGGYEQYF. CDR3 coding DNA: TGTGCCAGCAGCCCACAGACAGGGGGTGGGTACGAGCAGTACTTC.

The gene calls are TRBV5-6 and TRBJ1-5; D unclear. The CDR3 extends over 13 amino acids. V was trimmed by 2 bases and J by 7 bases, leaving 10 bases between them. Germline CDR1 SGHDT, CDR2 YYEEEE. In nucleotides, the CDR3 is TGTGCCAGCAGCTTAGGAGGGTTGCAGCCCCAGCATTTT. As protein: CASSLGGLQPQHF.

CDR3 sequence: CAINSRDRAAEAFF. In nucleotides, the CDR3 is TGTGCCATCAATAGCCGGGACAGGGCCGCTGAAGCTTTCTTT. V is TRBV10-3 and J is TRBJ1-1; 9 nucleotides agree with TRBD1. The CDR3 is 14 residues long. Germline CDR1 is ENHRY and CDR2 is SYGVKD. The trim removed 7 bases at V and 6 bases at J, leaving 9 bases unmatched.

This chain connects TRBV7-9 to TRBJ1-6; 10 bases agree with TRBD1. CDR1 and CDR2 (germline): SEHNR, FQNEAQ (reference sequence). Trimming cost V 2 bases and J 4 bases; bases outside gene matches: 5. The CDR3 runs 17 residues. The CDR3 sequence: CASSLFRTGGYNSPLHF. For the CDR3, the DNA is TGTGCCAGCAGCTTATTTCGGACAGGGGGTTATAATTCACCCCTCCACTTT.

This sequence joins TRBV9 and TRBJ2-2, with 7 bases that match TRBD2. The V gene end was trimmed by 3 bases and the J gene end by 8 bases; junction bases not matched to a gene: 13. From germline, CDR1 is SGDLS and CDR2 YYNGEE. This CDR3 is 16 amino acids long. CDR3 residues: CASSGPGGGGGGELFF. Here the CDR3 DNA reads TGTGCCAGCAGCGGACCCGGCGGGGGTGGGGGAGGGGAGCTGTTTTTT.

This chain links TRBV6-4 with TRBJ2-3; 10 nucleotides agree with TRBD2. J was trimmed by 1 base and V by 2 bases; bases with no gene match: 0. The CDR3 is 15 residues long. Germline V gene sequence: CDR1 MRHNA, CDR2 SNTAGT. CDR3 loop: CASSDTSGGTDTQYF. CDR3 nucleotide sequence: TGTGCCAGCAGTGACACTAGCGGGGGCACAGATACGCAGTATTTT.

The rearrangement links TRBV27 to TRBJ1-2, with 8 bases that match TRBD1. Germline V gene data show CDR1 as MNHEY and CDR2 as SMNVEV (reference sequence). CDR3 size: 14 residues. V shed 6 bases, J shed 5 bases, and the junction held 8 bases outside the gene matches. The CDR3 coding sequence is TGTGCCAGCAGCATAGCAGGGGGCACTTATGGCTACACCTTC. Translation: CASSIAGGTYGYTF.

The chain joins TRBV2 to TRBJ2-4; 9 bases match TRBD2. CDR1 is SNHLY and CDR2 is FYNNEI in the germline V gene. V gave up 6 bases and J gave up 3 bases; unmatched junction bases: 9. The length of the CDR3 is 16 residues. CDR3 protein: CASRGLSGGVKNIQYF. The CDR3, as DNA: TGTGCCAGCAGGGGACTTAGCGGGGGAGTCAAAAACATTCAGTACTTC.

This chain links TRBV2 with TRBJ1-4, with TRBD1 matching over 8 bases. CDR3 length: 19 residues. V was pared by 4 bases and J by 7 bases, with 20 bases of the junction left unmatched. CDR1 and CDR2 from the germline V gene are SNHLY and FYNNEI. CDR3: CASSGGQVWADDWGEKLFF. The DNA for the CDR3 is TGTGCCAGCAGTGGGGGACAGGTCTGGGCCGACGACTGGGGTGAAAAACTGTTTTTT.

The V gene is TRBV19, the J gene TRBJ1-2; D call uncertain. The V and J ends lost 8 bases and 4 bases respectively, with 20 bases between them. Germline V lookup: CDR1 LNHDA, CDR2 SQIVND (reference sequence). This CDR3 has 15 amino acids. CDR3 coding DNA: TGTGCCAGTCTCGAGGAGCTTGAGTATGGCTATGGCTACACCTTC. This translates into CASLEELEYGYGYTF.

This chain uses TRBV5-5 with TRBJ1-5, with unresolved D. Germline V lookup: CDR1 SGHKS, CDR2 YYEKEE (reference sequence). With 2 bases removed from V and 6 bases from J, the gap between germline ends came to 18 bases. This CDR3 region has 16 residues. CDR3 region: CASSFTLLGGRQPQHF. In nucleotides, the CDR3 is TGTGCCAGCAGCTTTACTTTACTGGGAGGGCGTCAGCCCCAGCATTTT.

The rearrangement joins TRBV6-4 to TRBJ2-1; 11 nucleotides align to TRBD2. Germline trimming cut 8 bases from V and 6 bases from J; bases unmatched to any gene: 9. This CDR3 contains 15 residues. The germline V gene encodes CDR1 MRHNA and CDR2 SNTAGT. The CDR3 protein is CASSLTSGTVNEQFF. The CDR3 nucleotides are TGTGCCAGCTCACTGACTAGCGGGACCGTCAATGAGCAGTTCTTC.

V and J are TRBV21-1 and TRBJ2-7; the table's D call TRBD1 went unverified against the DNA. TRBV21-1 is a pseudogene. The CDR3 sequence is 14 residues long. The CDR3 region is CASSKAGTGWEQYF. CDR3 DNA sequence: TGTGCCAGCAGCAAAGCGGGGACAGGGTGGGAGCAGTACTTC.

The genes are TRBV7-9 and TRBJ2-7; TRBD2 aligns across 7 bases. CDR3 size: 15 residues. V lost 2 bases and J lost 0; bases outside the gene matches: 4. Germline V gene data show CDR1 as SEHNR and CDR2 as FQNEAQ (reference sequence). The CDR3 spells CASSLSGVPSYEQYF. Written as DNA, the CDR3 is TGTGCCAGCAGCTTAAGCGGGGTCCCCTCCTACGAGCAGTACTTC.

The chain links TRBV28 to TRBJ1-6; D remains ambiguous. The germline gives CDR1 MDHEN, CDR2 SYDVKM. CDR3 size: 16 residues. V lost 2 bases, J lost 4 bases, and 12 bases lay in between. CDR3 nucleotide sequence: TGTGCCAGCAGTTTAATTTCAGTGAATTATAATTCACCCCTCCACTTT. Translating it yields CASSLISVNYNSPLHF.

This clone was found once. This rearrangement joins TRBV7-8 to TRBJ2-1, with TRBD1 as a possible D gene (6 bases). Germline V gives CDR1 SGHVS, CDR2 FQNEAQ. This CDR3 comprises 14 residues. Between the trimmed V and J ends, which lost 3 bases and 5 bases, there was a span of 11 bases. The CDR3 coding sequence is TGTGCCAGCAGCTTTGGGACATACGACAATGAGCAGTTCTTC. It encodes CASSFGTYDNEQFF.

CDR3 DNA sequence: TGCGCCAGCAGCCAAGAAGGAGACGGGAACACTGAAGCTTTCTTT. This translates into CASSQEGDGNTEAFF. The chain uses TRBV4-1 and TRBJ1-1, with unresolved D. Germline loops: CDR1 MGHRA, CDR2 YSYEKL. The CDR3 length is 15 residues. Trimming stripped 0 bases from V and 1 base from J, with 9 bases between.

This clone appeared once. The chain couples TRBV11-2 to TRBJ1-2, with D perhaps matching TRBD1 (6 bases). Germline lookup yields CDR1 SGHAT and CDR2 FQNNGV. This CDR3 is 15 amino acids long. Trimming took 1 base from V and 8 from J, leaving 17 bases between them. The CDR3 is CASSLGYGGVEGYTF. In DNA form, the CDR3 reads TGTGCCAGCAGCTTAGGGTATGGGGGCGTGGAGGGCTACACCTTC.

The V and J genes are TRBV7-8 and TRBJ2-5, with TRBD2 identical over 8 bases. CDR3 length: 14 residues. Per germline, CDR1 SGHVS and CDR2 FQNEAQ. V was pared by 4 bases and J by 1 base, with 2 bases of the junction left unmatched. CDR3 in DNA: TGTGCCAGCAGCTCCGGGGGGGTCCAAGAGACCCAGTACTTC. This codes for CASSSGGVQETQYF.

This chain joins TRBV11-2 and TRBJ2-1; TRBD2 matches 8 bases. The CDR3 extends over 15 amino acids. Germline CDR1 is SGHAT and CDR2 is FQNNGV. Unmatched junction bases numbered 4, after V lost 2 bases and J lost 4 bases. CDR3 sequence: CASSLSSGEYNEQFF. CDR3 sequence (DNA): TGTGCCAGCAGCTTAAGTAGCGGGGAATACAATGAGCAGTTCTTC. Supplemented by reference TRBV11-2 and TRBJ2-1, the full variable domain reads EAGVAQSPRYKIIEKRQSVAFWCNPISGHATLYWYQQILGQGPKLLIQFQNNGVVDDSQLPKDRFSAERLKGVDSTLKIQPAKLEDSAVYLCASSLSSGEYNEQFFGPGTRLTVL.

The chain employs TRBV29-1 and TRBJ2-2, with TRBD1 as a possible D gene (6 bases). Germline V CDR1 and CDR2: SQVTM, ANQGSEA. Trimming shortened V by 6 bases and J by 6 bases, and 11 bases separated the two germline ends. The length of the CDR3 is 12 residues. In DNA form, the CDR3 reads TGCAGCGTATCAACAGGGTCCGGGGAGCTGTTTTTT. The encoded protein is CSVSTGSGELFF.

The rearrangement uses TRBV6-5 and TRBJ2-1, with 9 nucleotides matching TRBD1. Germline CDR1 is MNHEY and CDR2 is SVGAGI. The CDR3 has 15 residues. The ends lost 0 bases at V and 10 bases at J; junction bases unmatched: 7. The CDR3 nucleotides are TGTGCCAGCAGTTACTCCCCGGGACAGGGACGAGAGCAGTTCTTC. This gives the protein CASSYSPGQGREQFF.